A single sample gave rise to the 12 T cell receptor beta chains below, sequenced in a study of T cell responses to AZD1222 COVID-19 vaccine. TCRdb keeps only in-frame clones here, not all; method: immunoSEQ multiplex PCR. The data contain fewer than 150,000 clones, 93% of them singletons. The specimen comprised peripheral blood, sampled on day 0 of AZD1222 vaccination. Receptor source: an adult in good health.

The J gene is TRBJ2-7, the V gene TRBV6-1; 8 bases align to TRBD2. This CDR3 has 16 residues. With 4 bases clipped from V and 3 bases from J, the junction kept 11 bases outside the gene matches. CDR1 is MNHNS, CDR2 SASEGT, per germline. The CDR3, as DNA: TGTGCCAGCAGTGTGCTCGGGAGCGGGAGCGTCTACGAGCAGTACTTC. Translating gives CASSVLGSGSVYEQYF.

V and J are TRBV6-6 and TRBJ1-2; D is uncertain. The CDR3 is 16 amino acids. Per the germline V gene, CDR1 is MNHNY and CDR2 is SVGAGI (reference sequence). V lost 2 bases, J lost 2 bases, and 15 bases lay in between. The CDR3 here is CASSYTHSLVNYGYTF. CDR3 nucleotide sequence: TGTGCCAGCAGTTACACCCACAGTCTGGTAAACTATGGCTACACCTTC.

The genes are TRBV4-2 and TRBJ1-2; a possible D gene is TRBD1 (5 bases). The CDR3 is 13 amino acids. Trimming removed 1 base from V and 7 bases from J, with 10 bases in between. The germline V gene has CDR1 LGHNA and CDR2 YNFKEQ. CDR3 in amino acids: CASSQAGGLGYTF. The CDR3 DNA is TGTGCCAGCAGCCAAGCTGGGGGACTTGGCTACACCTTC.

The rearrangement uses TRBV19 and TRBJ1-5; 10 bases map to TRBD1. J lost 2 bases, V lost 3 bases, and 4 bases had no gene match. The germline V gene encodes CDR1 LNHDA and CDR2 SQIVND (reference sequence). CDR3 length: 16 residues. The CDR3 spells CASSILGTGGNQPQHF. CDR3 in DNA: TGTGCCAGTAGTATTTTAGGGACAGGGGGCAATCAGCCCCAGCATTTT.

The V and J genes are TRBV5-1 and TRBJ2-2; 9 bases map to TRBD2. This CDR3 has 15 residues. Germline values: CDR1 SGHRS, CDR2 YFSETQ. Losses at the gene ends were 5 bases for V and 1 base for J; bases not matched to a gene: 3. In DNA, the CDR3 is TGCGCCAGCAGAGAGACTAGCGGGAACACCGGGGAGCTGTTTTTT. Protein product: CASRETSGNTGELFF.

The V call is TRBV11-2, the J call TRBJ2-5; 8 positions match TRBD2. The CDR3 runs to 12 residues. The J segment lost 5 bases and the V segment lost 8 bases, leaving 4 bases of the junction unmatched. Looked up from germline, CDR1 is SGHAT and CDR2 is FQNNGV. The CDR3 loop reads CASGGGMETQYF. In DNA, the CDR3 is TGTGCCAGCGGCGGGGGGATGGAGACCCAGTACTTC.

The chain uses TRBV7-9 and TRBJ2-7, with TRBD2 matching over 8 bases. The CDR3 has 14 amino acids. The trim removed 4 bases at V and 4 bases at J, leaving 6 bases unmatched. Germline loops: CDR1 SEHNR, CDR2 FQNEAQ (reference sequence). CDR3 nucleotides: TGTGCCAGCAGCTCCCCGGGAGGGTATTACGAGCAGTACTTC. Protein: CASSSPGGYYEQYF.

V and J are TRBV2 and TRBJ2-1; 8 bases are a match to TRBD2. Losses at the gene ends were 3 bases for V and 2 bases for J; bases not matched to a gene: 6. The CDR3 loop spans 16 amino acids. Germline V gene data show CDR1 as SNHLY and CDR2 as FYNNEI. The DNA of the CDR3 is TGTGCCAGCAGTGAGAGCGGGAGAGGAGCCTACAATGAGCAGTTCTTC. Translating gives CASSESGRGAYNEQFF.

The chain uses TRBV11-2 and TRBJ1-2, with D unresolved. CDR3 size: 11 residues. Germline CDR1 reads SGHAT; CDR2 reads FQNNGV. V lost 10 bases to trimming and J lost 2 bases, with 8 bases between them. CDR3 protein: CAIFGNYGYTF. Here the CDR3 DNA reads TGTGCCATTTTTGGAAACTATGGCTACACCTTC. Together with reference TRBV11-2 and TRBJ1-2, the CDR3 gives the full variable domain: EAGVAQSPRYKIIEKRQSVAFWCNPISGHATLYWYQQILGQGPKLLIQFQNNGVVDDSQLPKDRFSAERLKGVDSTLKIQPAKLEDSAVYLCAIFGNYGYTFGSGTRLTVV.

CDR3 DNA: TGCGCCAGCAGCTTGGACGGACAGGGTGGCTACACCTTC. Protein sequence: CASSLDGQGGYTF. The rearrangement links TRBV5-1 to TRBJ1-2, with 8 bases matching TRBD1. Germline V CDR1 and CDR2: SGHRS, YFSETQ. The CDR3 loop spans 13 amino acids. V lost 0 bases, J lost 7 bases, and 2 bases stayed unmatched. Full variable domain (outside the CDR3, taken from reference TRBV5-1 and TRBJ1-2): KAGVTQTPRYLIKTRGQQVTLSCSPISGHRSVSWYQQTPGQGLQFLFEYFSETQRNKGNFPGRFSGRQFSNSRSEMNVSTLELGDSALYLCASSLDGQGGYTFGSGTRLTVV.

This chain connects TRBV24-1 to TRBJ2-7, with 12 bases matching TRBD1. This CDR3 spans 17 amino acids. V gave up 3 bases and J gave up 5 bases; unmatched junction bases: 10. Germline CDR1 reads KGHDR; CDR2 reads SFDVKD. CDR3 sequence reads: CATSDILGTGGLNEQYF. CDR3 coding DNA: TGTGCCACCAGTGATATCCTCGGGACAGGGGGCTTGAACGAGCAGTACTTC.

The chain joins TRBV21-1 to TRBJ1-3. TRBV21-1 constitutes a pseudogene. The CDR3 length is 18 residues. CDR3 nucleotide sequence: TGTGCCAGCAGCAAAGGGGTACTCCAAAAACCCCCTGGAAACACCATATATTTT. This codes for CASSKGVLQKPPGNTIYF.